This entry lists 23 T cell receptor beta chains sequenced from one sample in a study of shared clonotypes between healthy human individuals. Generated by immunoSEQ multiplex PCR, the TCRdb table keeps only in-frame clones and is missing some. In the table there are almost 750,000 clones, 55% to 75% of which are singletons. The sequencing input was memory CD4+ T cells sorted from blood. Stated subset: CD45RA-negative fraction. The receptor source for this set is a woman aged 25 to 39 in good health.

The chain couples TRBV7-2 to TRBJ2-4, with TRBD1 matching over 7 bases. Germline lookup yields CDR1 SGHTA and CDR2 FQGNSA. The CDR3 is 15 amino acids. J lost 1 base, V lost 5 bases, and 5 bases had no gene match. DNA for the CDR3: TGTGCCAGCAGCCCCAAGACAGGGGCCAAAAACATTCAGTACTTC. Translation: CASSPKTGAKNIQYF.

The CDR3 is CASSYGRPASYEQYF. DNA of the CDR3: TGTGCCAGTAGTTACGGACGCCCAGCCTCCTACGAGCAGTACTTC. The V and J genes are TRBV19 and TRBJ2-7; D uncertain. Germline CDR1 reads LNHDA; CDR2 reads SQIVND (reference sequence). V dropped 5 bases and J dropped 0 bases, with 14 bases sitting between them. CDR3 length equals 15 residues.

V usage is TRBV28 and J usage is TRBJ2-1; 9 positions agree with TRBD1. J was trimmed by 6 bases and V by 4 bases; bases with no gene match: 7. There are 15 residues in the CDR3. Germline loops: CDR1 MDHEN, CDR2 SYDVKM. This CDR3 reads CASSSSGQGSNEQFF. In DNA form, the CDR3 reads TGTGCCAGCAGTTCCTCGGGACAGGGTAGCAATGAGCAGTTCTTC.

The chain couples TRBV5-8 to TRBJ1-2, with TRBD1 as a possible D gene (5 bases). The CDR3 covers 15 residues. V lost 4 bases and J 3 bases, leaving 16 bases between the germline ends. Looked up from germline, CDR1 is SGHTS and CDR2 is YDEGEE. CDR3 DNA: TGTGCCAGCAGCGACTGGAGGGGTACATACTATGGCTACACCTTC. Translating it yields CASSDWRGTYYGYTF.

V and J are TRBV28 and TRBJ2-7; no reliable D call. The CDR3 loop spans 17 amino acids. V shed 4 bases and J shed 0 bases, with 19 bases lying between them. The germline V gene has CDR1 MDHEN and CDR2 SYDVKM. For the CDR3, the DNA is TGTGCCAGCAGTTCTCACAAGCGTTGGATTATCTCCTACGAGCAGTACTTC. Encoded protein: CASSSHKRWIISYEQYF.

At least ten counts were recorded for this clone. The chain uses TRBV7-9 and TRBJ2-7; D possibly corresponds to TRBD2 (5 bases). CDR3 length: 15 amino acids. With 2 bases removed from V and 7 bases from J, the gap between germline ends came to 18 bases. CDR1 is SEHNR and CDR2 is FQNEAQ in the germline V gene (reference sequence). The CDR3 here is CASSLNSPGSGEQYF. In DNA form, the CDR3 reads TGTGCCAGCAGCTTAAATAGTCCGGGGTCGGGGGAGCAGTACTTC.

On this clone: A clone one base away is much larger, so this may be a read error. The J gene is TRBJ2-1, the V gene TRBV5-4; D gene unclear. Germline CDR1 and CDR2: SGHNT and YYREEE (reference sequence). This CDR3 comprises 15 residues. Trimming left V 3 bases short and J 0 bases short, with 10 bases between. In DNA form, the CDR3 reads TGTGCCAGCAGCTCGACTCGGAGCTCCTACAATGAGCAGTTCTTC. Translation: CASSSTRSSYNEQFF.

The chain recombines TRBV28 with TRBJ2-1; 15 bases align to TRBD2. This CDR3 has 18 residues. The J segment lost 9 bases and the V segment lost 3 bases, leaving 12 bases of the junction unmatched. CDR1 and CDR2 from the germline V gene are MDHEN and SYDVKM. CDR3: CASSFYTRTSGRAIEQFF. The CDR3 DNA is TGTGCCAGCAGTTTCTATACCCGGACTAGCGGGAGGGCCATTGAGCAGTTCTTC.

The sample holds a few counts of this clone. This sample includes further DNA sequences coding for the same CDR3. The chain has TRBV7-9 and TRBJ1-1; 7 bases are a match to TRBD1. From germline, CDR1 is SEHNR and CDR2 FQNEAQ (reference sequence). The J segment lost 3 bases and the V segment lost 5 bases, leaving 3 bases of the junction unmatched. This CDR3 spans 13 amino acids. The CDR3 is CASSRQGYTEAFF. In nucleotides, the CDR3 is TGTGCCAGCAGCAGACAGGGCTACACTGAAGCTTTCTTT.

In its sample, this clone was seen once. The chain couples TRBV7-3 to TRBJ2-3; D possibly matches TRBD1 or TRBD2 (6 bases each). This CDR3 region has 16 residues. Germline V CDR1 and CDR2: SGHTA, FQGTGA. V was clipped by 1 base and J by 6 bases, with 17 bases between them. CDR3: CASSLNPGGTRDTQYF. CDR3 DNA sequence: TGTGCCAGCAGCTTAAACCCCGGGGGCACGAGGGATACGCAGTATTTT.

The chain is built from TRBV7-2 and TRBJ2-7, with TRBD2 matching over 8 bases. This CDR3 has 18 residues. Germline CDR1 is SGHTA and CDR2 is FQGNSA. V lost 4 bases to trimming and J lost 1 base; unmatched junction nucleotides: 15. CDR3 residues: CASSSWAGLVFSSYEQYF. The DNA for the CDR3 is TGTGCCAGCAGCTCCTGGGCGGGACTAGTGTTCTCGTCCTACGAGCAGTACTTC.

The gene calls are TRBV2 and TRBJ1-4; 7 bases are shared with TRBD1. The CDR3 is 14 residues long. V shed 4 bases and J 6 bases; nucleotides not matched to a gene: 5. CDR1 SNHLY and CDR2 FYNNEI come from the germline V gene. This CDR3 is CASSGGQRYEKLFF. CDR3 bases: TGTGCCAGCAGTGGGGGACAGCGATATGAAAAACTGTTTTTT.

This chain uses TRBV7-2 with TRBJ2-2, with D possibly TRBD1 on 5 matching bases. V was shortened by 7 bases and J by 7 bases, with 19 bases between the two germline ends. This CDR3 is 15 amino acids long. Germline V CDR1 and CDR2: SGHTA, FQGNSA. CDR3 bases: TGTGCCAGCATCCTAGGGCCAGGGTCGCACGGGGAGCTGTTTTTT. Translating it yields CASILGPGSHGELFF.

This clone appeared many times. The rearrangement joins TRBV5-1 to TRBJ2-2; D call uncertain. CDR1 and CDR2 (germline): SGHRS, YFSETQ. The CDR3 sequence is 16 residues long. The V end lost 0 bases, the J end lost 1 base, and 10 bases lay between the germline ends. In nucleotides, the CDR3 is TGCGCCAGCAGCTTGGTTGTTTGGGGGAACACCGGGGAGCTGTTTTTT. Residues: CASSLVVWGNTGELFF. Together with reference TRBV5-1 and TRBJ2-2, the CDR3 gives the full variable domain: KAGVTQTPRYLIKTRGQQVTLSCSPISGHRSVSWYQQTPGQGLQFLFEYFSETQRNKGNFPGRFSGRQFSNSRSEMNVSTLELGDSALYLCASSLVVWGNTGELFFGEGSRLTVL.

The genes are TRBV6-1 and TRBJ2-1; a weak D match, TRBD1 (5 bases). Germline V gene lookup returns CDR1 MNHNS and CDR2 SASEGT. Trimming stripped 7 bases from V and 2 bases from J, with 15 bases between. This CDR3 comprises 15 residues. CDR3: CASTLRQGPYNEQFF. DNA of the CDR3: TGTGCCAGCACCCTTCGGCAGGGCCCCTACAATGAGCAGTTCTTC.

The V gene is TRBV19, the J gene TRBJ2-7; 11 bases are a match to TRBD1. The CDR3 length is 15 residues. The trim removed 5 bases at V and 4 bases at J, leaving 7 bases unmatched. Germline-derived CDR1 and CDR2 are LNHDA and SQIVND (reference sequence). CDR3: CASSLTGTGGYEQYF. CDR3 coding DNA: TGTGCCAGTAGTCTTACCGGGACAGGGGGGTACGAGCAGTACTTC.

The chain links TRBV4-1 to TRBJ2-5; TRBD2 might be the D (5 bases). The J call may be in error: the DNA end matches TRBJ2-7 better. CDR1 and CDR2 (germline): MGHRA, YSYEKL. CDR3 length equals 14 residues. The CDR3 reads CASSQGPWEYEQYF. DNA for the CDR3: TGCGCCAGCAGCCAAGGTCCTTGGGAGTACGAGCAGTACTTC.

The chain employs TRBV7-8 and TRBJ1-5; D might be TRBD1 (5 bases). Germline-derived CDR1 and CDR2 are SGHVS and FQNEAQ. Between the trimmed V and J ends, which lost 5 bases and 3 bases, there was a span of 17 bases. The CDR3 runs to 16 residues. The CDR3 DNA reads as TGTGCCAGCAGCCTAACCCCGGGGGGGAACAATCAGCCCCAGCATTTT. Translated: CASSLTPGGNNQPQHF.

V and J are TRBV10-3 and TRBJ2-5, with 9 positions matching TRBD1. This CDR3 is 16 amino acids long. The junction had 9 bases not matched to a gene; V was cut back by 2 bases and J by 5 bases. Per germline, CDR1 ENHRY and CDR2 SYGVKD. The CDR3 loop is CAISEPGTGRLETQYF. The CDR3 bases are TGTGCCATCAGTGAGCCCGGGACAGGGCGTTTGGAGACCCAGTACTTC.

CDR3 bases: TGCGCCAGCAGTGAGTCTAAACCTTCAGATACGCAGTATTTT. Translation: CASSESKPSDTQYF. The rearrangement uses TRBV10-1 and TRBJ2-3; no definite D call. The CDR3 extends over 14 amino acids. The germline V gene encodes CDR1 WNHNN and CDR2 SYGVQD (reference sequence). V lost 0 bases, J lost 4 bases, and 8 bases lay in between.

This clone occurred a few times. The DNA for the CDR3 is TGTGCCAGCAGACCTGCGGGGATTTCTACGCAGTATTTT. This translates into CASRPAGISTQYF. The rearrangement joins TRBV28 to TRBJ2-3; D is perhaps TRBD2 (6 bases). V was clipped by 6 bases and J by 8 bases, with 15 bases between them. Germline CDR1 is MDHEN and CDR2 is SYDVKM. The CDR3 is 13 residues long.

About this clone: The identical CDR3 is also encoded by other nucleotide sequences in the sample. The chain employs TRBV7-8 and TRBJ2-7; tentatively, D is TRBD1 or TRBD2 (6 bases each). There are 12 residues in the CDR3. Trimming took 4 bases from V and 7 from J, leaving 11 bases between them. Germline V gene data show CDR1 as SGHVS and CDR2 as FQNEAQ. In nucleotides, the CDR3 is TGTGCCAGCAGCTCCAGGAGGGGGGAGCAGTACTTC. Protein: CASSSRRGEQYF.

The J gene is TRBJ2-2, the V gene TRBV2, with D perhaps TRBD1 (6 bases). Trimming removed 6 bases from V and 0 bases from J, with 11 bases in between. CDR3 length: 15 amino acids. The germline gives CDR1 SNHLY, CDR2 FYNNEI. The chain's CDR3 is CASSRDTSNTGELFF. Here the CDR3 DNA reads TGTGCCAGCAGCCGGGACACCTCGAACACCGGGGAGCTGTTTTTT.